This T cell receptor beta chain was sequenced during a study of CD8+ T cells in alopecia areata. Study results and limitations: The treated group had a single nonresponder, limiting CD8+ expansion-response conclusions.

The treatment was: oral pan-JAK inhibitor, 5-10 mg twice daily. Patients with alopecia areata provided lesional scalp punch biopsies as well as peripheral blood. PBMCs provided sorted CD4+ and CD8+ T cells. The V gene's germline CDR1 is MNHEY and CDR2 SMNVEV (reference sequence). There are 14 residues in the CDR3. Deletions cut 2 bases from V and 7 bases from J, with 14 bases between. It was cDNA, reverse transcribed from extracted RNA, that served as the sequencing template. Profiled with immunoSEQ multiplex PCR; TCRdb holds only in-frame clones, not every one. This sample has 200,000 to 250,000 clones; more than 45% occur once, and the top ten carry 1.6%. Concerning this clone itself: Its target is not known.

The chain links TRBV27 to TRBJ1-1, with D unclear. The source is a human donor with alopecia areata. This specimen consisted of CD4+ T cells sorted from blood, obtained at week 4, from a patient treated with tofacitinib. CDR3 loop: CASSLRLGKYEAFF. CDR3 nucleotides: TGTGCCAGCAGTTTACGGCTGGGGAAGTATGAAGCTTTCTTT.